This entry features one TCR beta chain sequence. The germline V and J ends were trimmed by 0 bases and 2 bases, with 15 bases remaining between them. CDR3 length: 17 amino acids. Germline lookup yields CDR1 MGHRA and CDR2 YSYEKL. These data come from a study of early T cells in non-severe SARS-CoV-2 infection. TCRdb redid the calling of the 5' RACE reads with MiXCR, one entry per CDR3 protein. The sample includes about 77,000 distinct CDR3 sequences, roughly 12% of them seen just once. Source: whole blood, taken at baseline. This clonotype was sampled from an adult who was a healthcare worker with PCR-confirmed SARS-CoV-2 infection or an uninfected control (not recorded which). The donor label of this sample is uncertain. The chain uses TRBV4-1 and TRBJ2-3; D is uncertain. CDR3 DNA sequence: TGCGCCAGCAGCCAAGATGGCACAGCCACACTCACAGATACGCAGTATTTT. This sequence encodes CASSQDGTATLTDTQYF.